Shown below are 32 T cell receptor beta chains from a single sample sequenced in a study of cytomegalovirus exposure and HLA in healthy donors. PCR primers comprised 60 Vbeta and 13 Jbeta primers. Sequencing used immunoSEQ multiplex PCR; TCRdb keeps in-frame clones, though not all of them. Of fewer than 200,000 clones in the sample, approximately 80% were seen once. The source material was PBMCs. The receptors shown here come from a man aged 30 to 45 in good health and CMV-seropositive.

Only a few counts were recorded for this clone. The V gene is TRBV6-5, the J gene TRBJ2-1, with 12 bases lining up with TRBD2. The V and J ends lost 10 bases and 8 bases, in that order; junction bases with no gene match: 12. The CDR3 spans 15 residues. Germline CDR1 is MNHEY and CDR2 is SVGAGI. DNA for the CDR3: TGTGCCACCCACCTCCCTAGCGGGGGGGCCCATGAGCAGTTCTTC. Its protein is CATHLPSGGAHEQFF.

This chain connects TRBV7-2 to TRBJ2-4; 7 bases align to TRBD2. J gave up 8 bases and V 4 bases, and 5 bases lay outside the gene matches. Germline V CDR1 and CDR2: SGHTA, FQGNSA. This CDR3 spans 13 amino acids. CDR3 DNA sequence: TGTGCCAGCAGCTCTAGTGGGGGGGACATTCAGTACTTC. Translated: CASSSSGGDIQYF.

The J gene is TRBJ1-1, the V gene TRBV2; D is perhaps TRBD1 (6 bases). The CDR3 consists of 15 residues. Germline assignment: CDR1 SNHLY and CDR2 FYNNEI. The ends were cut back, 8 bases at V and 5 bases at J, with 21 bases in the middle. The CDR3 region is CASGGAGGQKTEAFF. Here the CDR3 DNA reads TGTGCCAGCGGGGGGGCAGGAGGTCAGAAGACTGAAGCTTTCTTT.

The genes are TRBV5-1 and TRBJ1-2; D possibly corresponds to TRBD1 (6 bases). V gave up 0 bases and J gave up 8 bases, with 11 bases separating them. Looked up from germline, CDR1 is SGHRS and CDR2 is YFSETQ. The CDR3 covers 13 residues. CDR3: CASSLGGGQGYTF. CDR3 DNA: TGCGCCAGCAGCTTGGGCGGGGGCCAAGGCTACACCTTC.

This chain joins TRBV10-1 and TRBJ1-3; 7 bases align to TRBD1. This CDR3 spans 14 amino acids. The V segment lost 9 bases and the J segment 5 bases; nucleotides outside the gene matches: 10. The germline CDR1 and CDR2 sequences are WNHNN and SYGVQD (reference sequence). The CDR3 sequence is CASENRGERNTIYF. The CDR3 nucleotides are TGCGCCAGTGAAAACAGGGGTGAACGAAACACCATATATTTT.

V and J are TRBV11-1 and TRBJ2-3; 9 bases line up with TRBD2. The CDR3 is 17 residues long. CDR1 and CDR2 (germline): SGHAT, FQDESV (reference sequence). Losses at the gene ends were 0 bases for V and 4 bases for J; bases not matched to a gene: 8. CDR3 loop: CASSLAVGGGAADTQYF. CDR3 DNA sequence: TGTGCCAGCAGCTTAGCGGTTGGCGGGGGGGCAGCAGATACGCAGTATTTT.

The V gene is TRBV6-6, the J gene TRBJ2-5; D perhaps matches TRBD1 (5 bases). The CDR3 is 14 residues long. The V end was cut by 3 bases, the J end by 4 bases, with 12 bases between. Germline CDR1 reads MNHNY; CDR2 reads SVGAGI (reference sequence). The CDR3 here is CASSYVRGGETQYF. CDR3 DNA sequence: TGTGCCAGCAGTTATGTTAGGGGTGGAGAGACCCAGTACTTC.

This sequence joins TRBV15 and TRBJ1-5; 8 bases align to TRBD1. Trimming cost V 1 base and J 4 bases; bases outside gene matches: 0. Germline V CDR1 and CDR2: LNHNV, YYDKDF (reference sequence). The CDR3 spans 14 residues. CDR3 bases: TGTGCCACCAGCAGAGGGACAGGGAATCAGCCCCAGCATTTT. It encodes CATSRGTGNQPQHF. The full variable domain, in which reference TRBV15 and TRBJ1-5 provide the parts outside the CDR3, is DAMVIQNPRYQVTQFGKPVTLSCSQTLNHNVMYWYQQKSSQAPKLLFHYYDKDFNNEADTPDNFQSRRPNTSFCFLDIRSPGLGDTAMYLCATSRGTGNQPQHFGDGTRLSIL.

The chain links TRBV7-9 to TRBJ2-7; 9 positions agree with TRBD1. CDR3 length equals 14 residues. J was trimmed by 5 bases and V by 3 bases; bases with no gene match: 5. The germline gives CDR1 SEHNR, CDR2 FQNEAQ (reference sequence). CDR3 DNA: TGTGCCAGCAGCTTGGGGACAGGGTTCGACGAGCAGTACTTC. Protein: CASSLGTGFDEQYF.

The J gene is TRBJ2-5, the V gene TRBV2, with TRBD1 as a possible D gene (5 bases). The DNA end favors TRBJ2-7, so the J call may be wrong. The CDR3 is 14 residues long. Germline V gene sequence: CDR1 SNHLY, CDR2 FYNNEI. CDR3 residues: CASSDAVRDYEQYF. In DNA form, the CDR3 reads TGTGCCAGCAGTGATGCGGTCAGGGACTACGAGCAGTACTTC.

This rearrangement joins TRBV28 to TRBJ1-1; a weak D match, TRBD1 (5 bases). V was trimmed by 7 bases and J by 5 bases, leaving 17 bases between them. The CDR3 has 14 residues. CDR1 and CDR2 from the germline V gene are MDHEN and SYDVKM. CDR3 coding DNA: TGTGCCAGCACAGCGCCGGGGGGGGGAACTGAAGCTTTCTTT. It yields the protein CASTAPGGGTEAFF.

The chain uses TRBV7-2 and TRBJ2-3; 9 positions agree with TRBD1. Losses at the gene ends were 5 bases for V and 3 bases for J; bases not matched to a gene: 6. The CDR3 length is 15 residues. The germline V gene has CDR1 SGHTA and CDR2 FQGNSA. CDR3 bases: TGTGCCAGCAGCAAAACCGGGACAGGGACAGATACGCAGTATTTT. Protein: CASSKTGTGTDTQYF.

This clone was observed a few times. This chain joins TRBV5-6 and TRBJ1-2; TRBD1 matches at 9 bases. The CDR3 has 15 amino acids. Germline lookup yields CDR1 SGHDT and CDR2 YYEEEE. The V gene end was trimmed by 3 bases and the J gene end by 4 bases; junction bases not matched to a gene: 7. The CDR3 nucleotides are TGTGCCAGCAGCTCCCGGGACAGGGAGAGCTATGGCTACACCTTC. Protein product: CASSSRDRESYGYTF.

The chain has TRBV7-2 and TRBJ2-3; possibly TRBD2 for D (6 bases). The V end was cut by 3 bases, the J end by 9 bases, with 25 bases between. This CDR3 has 17 residues. CDR1 and CDR2 (germline): SGHTA, FQGNSA. CDR3 loop: CASSFPLAGGTAGTQYF. Written as DNA, the CDR3 is TGTGCCAGCAGCTTCCCCCTTGCCGGGGGTACCGCGGGGACGCAGTATTTT.

This chain links TRBV7-6 with TRBJ2-3, with 11 bases fitting TRBD2. The CDR3 totals 17 residues. The V segment lost 1 base and the J segment 2 bases; nucleotides outside the gene matches: 5. Germline CDR1 reads SGHVS; CDR2 reads FNYEAQ. CDR3 amino acids: CASSLGASGGPTDTQYF. The DNA for the CDR3 is TGTGCCAGCAGCTTAGGGGCTAGCGGGGGGCCCACAGATACGCAGTATTTT.

CDR3 amino acids: CASQPERGQNTYEQYF. For the CDR3, the DNA is TGTGCCAGCCAGCCAGAGAGGGGGCAAAATACCTACGAGCAGTACTTC. The J gene is TRBJ2-7, the V gene TRBV11-2; 7 bases match TRBD1. Germline CDR1 is SGHAT and CDR2 is FQNNGV. The V and J ends lost 8 bases and 2 bases, in that order; junction bases with no gene match: 15. The CDR3 contains 16 residues.

This clone was seen a few times. The V and J genes are TRBV5-6 and TRBJ2-2, with D tentatively TRBD1 (6 bases). Germline V gene data show CDR1 as SGHDT and CDR2 as YYEEEE. V was pared by 4 bases and J by 4 bases, with 17 bases between. The CDR3 is made up of 16 amino acids. CDR3 bases: TGTGCCAGCAGCCCGGGACATCGGGTGGGCACCGGGGAGCTGTTTTTT. Translation gives CASSPGHRVGTGELFF.

J is TRBJ2-3 and V is TRBV12-5; no reliable D call. V gave up 5 bases and J gave up 3 bases, with 3 bases separating them. The germline V gene has CDR1 LGHNT and CDR2 FRNRAP. The CDR3 runs to 11 residues. CDR3 sequence reads: CASGLTDTQYF. The CDR3 coding sequence is TGTGCTAGTGGTCTGACAGATACGCAGTATTTT.

Written as DNA, the CDR3 is TGTGCCTGGAGTGAACAGGGGGGTTTCGGGGAGCTGTTTTTT. As protein: CAWSEQGGFGELFF. The chain employs TRBV30 and TRBJ2-2, with TRBD1 matching over 8 bases. The J segment lost 7 bases and the V segment lost 1 base, leaving 5 bases of the junction unmatched. Per germline, CDR1 GTSNPN and CDR2 SVGIG (reference sequence). CDR3 length: 14 residues.

J is TRBJ2-3 and V is TRBV29-1; TRBD2 matches 14 bases. The CDR3 runs to 17 residues. The V and J ends lost 3 bases and 6 bases, in that order; junction bases with no gene match: 11. Germline V gene lookup returns CDR1 SQVTM and CDR2 ANQGSEA. CDR3 coding DNA: TGCAGCGTTGATGGGACTAGCGGGGGACTTAGCTATGATACGCAGTATTTT. Protein: CSVDGTSGGLSYDTQYF.

CDR3 nucleotides: TGTGCCAGCAGTTACTCTCGGGGGAGCGGCTACACCTTC. It specifies CASSYSRGSGYTF. The genes are TRBV6-5 and TRBJ1-2, with D maybe TRBD1 (5 bases). V was cut by 0 bases and J by 8 bases, with 10 bases left in between. CDR3 length: 13 residues. Germline lookup yields CDR1 MNHEY and CDR2 SVGAGI.

The rearrangement links TRBV28 to TRBJ1-1; TRBD1 might be the D (6 bases). Per the germline V gene, CDR1 is MDHEN and CDR2 is SYDVKM. V lost 1 base and J 7 bases, leaving 13 bases between the germline ends. The CDR3 has 14 amino acids. The CDR3 DNA reads TGTGCCAGCAGTTTATTTACGGTGACAGGTGAAGCTTTCTTT. Protein product: CASSLFTVTGEAFF.

V is TRBV27 and J is TRBJ2-7; 7 nucleotides match TRBD2. With V trimmed by 3 bases and J by 4 bases, 9 bases remained unmatched. The CDR3 contains 15 residues. Germline values: CDR1 MNHEY, CDR2 SMNVEV (reference sequence). This chain's CDR3 is CASSFGPTSIYEQYF. The CDR3 nucleotides read TGTGCCAGCAGTTTTGGCCCGACTAGCATATACGAGCAGTACTTC.

The gene calls are TRBV6-1 and TRBJ1-5; D possibly corresponds to TRBD1 (6 bases). This CDR3 comprises 15 residues. Germline V gene data show CDR1 as MNHNS and CDR2 as SASEGT. Trimming removed 6 bases at V and 7 bases at J, with 19 bases between. The CDR3 loop reads CASSVTGSRGQPQHF. Here the CDR3 DNA reads TGTGCCAGCAGCGTCACAGGGAGTCGAGGCCAGCCCCAGCATTTT.

This clone turned up a few times. The CDR3 sequence: CASSSPGQSYGYTF. As DNA, the CDR3 is TGTGCCAGCAGTTCCCCGGGACAGTCCTATGGCTACACCTTC. V and J are TRBV27 and TRBJ1-2; 7 bases map to TRBD1. Germline CDR1 reads MNHEY; CDR2 reads SMNVEV (reference sequence). V trimming: 4 bases; J trimming: 4 bases; junction bases outside the gene matches: 6. This CDR3 has 14 residues.

The chain employs TRBV7-9 and TRBJ2-3, with 7 nucleotides matching TRBD2. In germline, CDR1 is SEHNR, CDR2 FQNEAQ (reference sequence). This CDR3 comprises 13 residues. The trim removed 4 bases at V and 6 bases at J, leaving 4 bases unmatched. DNA of the CDR3: TGTGCCAGCAGCTCAGTCGGGGGGGATACGCAGTATTTT. Its protein product is CASSSVGGDTQYF.

This clone occurred once. This chain links TRBV28 with TRBJ2-3, with 13 bases aligning to TRBD2. The CDR3 runs 17 residues. From germline, CDR1 is MDHEN and CDR2 SYDVKM. Trimming removed 6 bases from V and 7 bases from J; junction bases left unmatched: 13. This chain's CDR3 is CASRGRLAGGSPHTQYF. In DNA, the CDR3 is TGTGCCAGCAGAGGGAGACTAGCGGGGGGCTCACCTCATACGCAGTATTTT.

The chain links TRBV4-3 to TRBJ2-3, with 9 positions matching TRBD2. The V gene end was trimmed by 2 bases and the J gene end by 0 bases; junction bases not matched to a gene: 9. The CDR3 consists of 18 residues. Germline V lookup: CDR1 LGHNA, CDR2 YSLEER. The CDR3 is CASSQNPRGGASTDTQYF. The CDR3 region has the DNA TGCGCCAGCAGCCAAAATCCCCGCGGGGGGGCTAGCACAGATACGCAGTATTTT.

The DNA for the CDR3 is TGTGCCAGTAGGACACAAAGGGACAGGGGGCCGACTGAAGCTTTCTTT. This codes for CASRTQRDRGPTEAFF. V usage is TRBV19 and J usage is TRBJ1-1; 12 bases agree with TRBD1. The germline CDR1 and CDR2 sequences are LNHDA and SQIVND (reference sequence). V lost 6 bases to trimming and J lost 5 bases; unmatched junction nucleotides: 10. This CDR3 is 16 amino acids long.

The genes are TRBV7-9 and TRBJ2-7; the match to TRBD1 covers 7 bases. CDR3 size: 14 residues. V lost 4 bases, J lost 3 bases, and 6 bases stayed unmatched. Germline CDR1 and CDR2: SEHNR and FQNEAQ (reference sequence). The CDR3 reads CASSSAGTDYEQYF. CDR3 sequence (DNA): TGTGCCAGCAGCTCGGCCGGGACAGACTACGAGCAGTACTTC.

V gene TRBV6-5 combines with J gene TRBJ1-5, with unresolved D. CDR3 length: 13 residues. The germline V gene encodes CDR1 MNHEY and CDR2 SVGAGI. Trimming left V 6 bases short and J 8 bases short, with 14 bases between. CDR3 nucleotides: TGTGCCAGCAGCCAGGATCTGAAGAAGCCCCAGCATTTT. It specifies CASSQDLKKPQHF.

The chain couples TRBV6-5 to TRBJ1-3; TRBD1 aligns across 7 bases. CDR3 size: 15 residues. The ends lost 5 bases at V and 0 bases at J; junction bases unmatched: 4. The V gene's germline CDR1 is MNHEY and CDR2 SVGAGI. DNA for the CDR3: TGTGCCAGCAGTCACGACAGGGCCTCTGGAAACACCATATATTTT. Translating gives CASSHDRASGNTIYF.